The text below deals with one TCR beta chain. Germline V gives CDR1 MNHNY, CDR2 SVGAGI (reference sequence). Trimming removed 5 bases at V and 2 bases at J, with 18 bases between. There are 16 residues in the CDR3. This sample is part of a study of Graves' ophthalmopathy and Graves' hyperthyroidism. Study-level information: Stable hyperthyroidism denotes an absence of ophthalmopathy throughout 18 months of follow-up.

RNA transcripts were the template, and TCR beta CDR3 regions were amplified from them. In the first round, RT-PCR was carried out with HTBI primers, and a multiplex PCR formed the second round. TCRdb processed the multiplex PCR reads anew with MiXCR; each CDR3 protein has one entry. The sample records approximately 1.2 million distinct CDR3 sequences, about 38% being singletons. The receptor comes from an adult man with Graves' hyperthyroidism. This chain links TRBV6-6 with TRBJ2-5; D perhaps matches TRBD1 (5 bases). Sequencing input: peripheral blood or thyroid tissue (not recorded which). DNA for the CDR3: TGTGCCAGCAGTGGACCCTTGCCAAGGGGTCAAGAGACCCAGTACTTC. Translation: CASSGPLPRGQETQYF.